Here is one T cell receptor beta chain with its context. The antigen is undetermined. This entry is derived from a study of cytomegalovirus exposure and HLA in healthy donors. Study-wide points: Diagnosis of cytomegalovirus status made by the classifier reportedly showed high specificity and sensitivity.

PCR employed 60 Vbeta and 13 Jbeta primers. Using immunoSEQ multiplex PCR, the repertoire was profiled, and TCRdb retains in-frame clones only, with some absent. The sample has some 220,000 clones, approximately 84% seen once. This CDR3 spans 16 amino acids. V was shortened by 2 bases and J by 5 bases, with 18 bases between the two germline ends. Germline lookup yields CDR1 MGHRA and CDR2 YSYEKL. This chain links TRBV4-1 with TRBJ2-5; TRBD1 might be the D (6 bases). The receptor was isolated from a woman between 35 and 50 years old in good health and CMV-seronegative. Sequencing used PBMCs. CDR3 nucleotide sequence: TGCGCCAGCAGCCAAAGCCTTGTGGGGGCTGGTGAGACCCAGTACTTC. The encoded protein is CASSQSLVGAGETQYF.